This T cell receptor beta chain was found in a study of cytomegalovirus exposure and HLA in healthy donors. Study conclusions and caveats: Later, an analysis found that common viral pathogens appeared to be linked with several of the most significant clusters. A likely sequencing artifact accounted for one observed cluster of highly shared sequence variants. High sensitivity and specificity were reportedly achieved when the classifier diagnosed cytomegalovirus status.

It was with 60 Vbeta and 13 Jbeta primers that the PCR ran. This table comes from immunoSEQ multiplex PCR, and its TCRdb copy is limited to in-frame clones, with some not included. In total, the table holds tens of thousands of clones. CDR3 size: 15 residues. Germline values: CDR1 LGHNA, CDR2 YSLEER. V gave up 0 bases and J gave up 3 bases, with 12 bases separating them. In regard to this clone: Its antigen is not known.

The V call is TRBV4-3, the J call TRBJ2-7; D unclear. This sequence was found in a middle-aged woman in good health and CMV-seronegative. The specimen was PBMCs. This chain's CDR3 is CASSQDASEIYEQYF. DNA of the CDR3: TGCGCCAGCAGCCAAGATGCCAGCGAGATCTACGAGCAGTACTTC.